One and the same sample provided the 28 T cell receptor beta chains below, sequenced in a study of blood T cells in healthy people across ages. The use of a sample-barcoded 5' primer and a J-beta primer mix characterized a second PCR of roughly 7 to 11 cycles. Each CDR3 protein gets one entry after TCRdb re-called the 5' RACE reads with MiXCR. Here the sample spans some 760,000 distinct CDR3 sequences, about 25% being singletons. The same specimen was also included in a second study, on T cells of mothers and their children.

Sequencing was performed on blood. These receptors were taken from a boy between 5 and 17 years old in good health.

This chain links TRBV12-3 or TRBV12-4 with TRBJ2-1, with 14 nucleotides matching TRBD2. The ends lost 6 bases at V and 2 bases at J; junction bases unmatched: 9. The length of the CDR3 is 18 residues. The chain's CDR3 is CASRGTSGGVQTYNEQFF. The CDR3 nucleotides read TGTGCCAGCAGAGGGACTAGCGGGGGTGTTCAGACCTACAATGAGCAGTTCTTC.

This clonotype was seen a handful of times. CDR3 DNA sequence: TGCAGTGCTAGATTACAGGGCGAGGGGTATGGCTACACCTTC. Translation gives CSARLQGEGYGYTF. V usage is TRBV20-1 and J usage is TRBJ1-2; D is perhaps TRBD1 (6 bases). The CDR3 covers 14 residues. V was trimmed by 2 bases and J by 5 bases, leaving 15 bases between them. Germline lookup yields CDR1 DFQATT and CDR2 SNEGSKA (reference sequence).

The J gene is TRBJ1-1, the V gene TRBV12-2; whether TRBD1, the table's D call, matches the DNA was not checked. TRBV12-2 is reported as a pseudogene. The CDR3 totals 17 residues. DNA of the CDR3: TGTGCAAGTCGCTTAAAGAGGACAGGGGAGGAGGACACTGAAGCTTTCTTT. Translation gives CASRLKRTGEEDTEAFF.

The rearrangement uses TRBV7-9 and TRBJ2-7; 11 bases line up with TRBD2. Trimming cost V 5 bases and J 7 bases; bases outside gene matches: 7. The V gene's germline CDR1 is SEHNR and CDR2 FQNEAQ (reference sequence). The CDR3 sequence is 14 residues long. The CDR3 DNA reads TGTGCCAGCAGCCCACTAGCGGGAGTGGAAGAGCAGTACTTC. It codes for CASSPLAGVEEQYF.

The J gene is TRBJ1-1, the V gene TRBV12-3 or TRBV12-4; no clear D. The V and J ends lost 8 bases and 2 bases respectively, with 12 bases between them. The CDR3 totals 13 residues. The CDR3 DNA follows: TGTGCCAGCGTAAGTAGTCCTAACACTGAAGCTTTCTTT. This sequence encodes CASVSSPNTEAFF.

In its sample, this clonotype was seen many times. This chain connects TRBV6-5 to TRBJ2-5; D gene uncertain. Germline V gives CDR1 MNHEY, CDR2 SVGAGI. The V and J ends lost 6 bases and 1 base respectively, with 12 bases between them. The CDR3 extends over 14 amino acids. CDR3: CASSSDRAQETQYF. In nucleotides, the CDR3 is TGTGCCAGCAGCTCCGATCGGGCCCAAGAGACCCAGTACTTC.

This clonotype showed up just a few times. The chain uses TRBV9 and TRBJ1-3; D might be TRBD1 (5 bases). CDR1 and CDR2 (germline): SGDLS, YYNGEE. Trimming pared 0 bases from V and 0 bases from J, leaving 7 bases between. There are 15 residues in the CDR3. CDR3 loop: CASSVEGNSGNTIYF. The CDR3 DNA reads as TGTGCCAGCAGCGTAGAGGGGAACTCTGGAAACACCATATATTTT. Full variable domain (rest looked up from reference TRBV9 and TRBJ1-3): DSGVTQTPKHLITATGQRVTLRCSPRSGDLSVYWYQQSLDQGLQFLIQYYNGEERAKGNILERFSAQQFPDLHSELNLSSLELGDSALYFCASSVEGNSGNTIYFGEGSWLTVV.

The rearrangement joins TRBV7-8 to TRBJ2-7, with TRBD2 matching 7 bases. With the DNA end fitting TRBJ2-1 better, the J assignment may be wrong. The CDR3 extends over 15 amino acids. Per the germline V gene, CDR1 is SGHVS and CDR2 is FQNEAQ. In DNA form, the CDR3 reads TGTGCCAGCAGCTCCTTAGAGCGGGGCCACAATGAGCAGTTCTTC. It yields the protein CASSSLERGHNEQFF.

The rearrangement joins TRBV12-3 or TRBV12-4 to TRBJ2-5; 11 positions agree with TRBD2. The tail of the sequence fits TRBJ2-7 better, so the J call may be wrong. The CDR3 loop spans 18 amino acids. The CDR3 here is CASIFKLIRLAGNHEQYF. CDR3 sequence (DNA): TGTGCCAGCATTTTTAAACTAATTCGACTAGCGGGAAACCACGAGCAGTACTTC.

Only a few counts were recorded for this clonotype. The chain has TRBV7-9 and TRBJ1-4; D unresolved. CDR3 length equals 14 residues. V lost 1 base and J 1 base, leaving 4 bases between the germline ends. CDR1 and CDR2 (germline): SEHNR, FQNEAQ (reference sequence). CDR3 region: CASSLGRTNEKLFF. CDR3 coding DNA: TGTGCCAGCAGCTTAGGGCGAACTAATGAAAAACTGTTTTTT. The entire variable domain, with the rest obtained from reference TRBV7-9 and TRBJ1-4, is as follows: DTGVSQNPRHKITKRGQNVTFRCDPISEHNRLYWYRQTLGQGPEFLTYFQNEAQLEKSRLLSDRFSAERPKGSFSTLEIQRTEQGDSAMYLCASSLGRTNEKLFFGSGTQLSVL.

Only a few counts were recorded for this clonotype. V and J are TRBV29-1 and TRBJ2-4, with D perhaps TRBD2 (6 bases). V was cut by 5 bases and J by 7 bases, with 9 bases left in between. From germline, CDR1 is SQVTM and CDR2 ANQGSEA. This CDR3 is built from 11 residues. The CDR3 nucleotides are TGCAGCGTTCGCAGCGGGAACATTCAGTACTTC. The encoded protein is CSVRSGNIQYF. Together with reference TRBV29-1 and TRBJ2-4, the CDR3 gives the full variable domain: SAVISQKPSRDICQRGTSLTIQCQVDSQVTMMFWYRQQPGQSLTLIATANQGSEATYESGFVIDKFPISRPNLTFSTLTVSNMSPEDSSIYLCSVRSGNIQYFGAGTRLSVL.

There are a few counts of this clonotype. The chain carries TRBV10-3 and TRBJ2-5; D call uncertain. The end of the DNA aligns better with TRBJ2-1, so the J call may be wrong. Germline CDR1 reads ENHRY; CDR2 reads SYGVKD. The CDR3 is made up of 13 amino acids. CDR3 region: CAISDGSLFEQFF. The CDR3 region has the DNA TGTGCCATCAGTGACGGTAGTCTGTTTGAGCAGTTCTTC.

Only a few counts were recorded for this clonotype. The rearrangement links TRBV20-1 to TRBJ2-4; 9 nucleotides line up with TRBD1. This CDR3 has 15 residues. Germline V gives CDR1 DFQATT, CDR2 SNEGSKA (reference sequence). After removal of 3 bases from V and 7 bases from J, the junction contained 10 bases not matched to a gene. The CDR3 spells CSASSPATGGNIQYF. In DNA, the CDR3 is TGCAGTGCTAGTAGCCCTGCGACAGGGGGTAACATTCAGTACTTC.

J is TRBJ2-1 and V is TRBV25-1; 8 nucleotides align to TRBD1. V gave up 2 bases and J gave up 8 bases; unmatched junction bases: 11. The CDR3 is 16 residues long. Germline CDR1 reads MGHDK; CDR2 reads SYGVNS. The CDR3 DNA follows: TGTGCCAGCAGTGAAAGAAAGGACAGGGCCCTGGATGAGCAGTTCTTC. This encodes CASSERKDRALDEQFF.

This clonotype came up a few times. The chain combines TRBV7-2 with TRBJ1-2; D is undetermined. CDR3 length equals 16 residues. From germline, CDR1 is SGHTA and CDR2 FQGNSA. The V end was cut by 4 bases, the J end by 5 bases, with 20 bases between. The CDR3 reads CASSSVGPRLGYGYTF. As DNA, the CDR3 is TGTGCCAGCAGCTCCGTGGGCCCGCGTTTGGGGTATGGCTACACCTTC.

This chain uses TRBV4-1 with TRBJ2-1; D gene ambiguous. Germline CDR1 and CDR2: MGHRA and YSYEKL. V was pared by 4 bases and J by 8 bases, with 21 bases between. This CDR3 is built from 16 residues. CDR3 nucleotides: TGCGCCAGCAGCCCACGTTGGGCTTCCCTATTGGATGAGCAGTTCTTC. This sequence encodes CASSPRWASLLDEQFF.

In this sample, this clonotype turned up a few times. The chain carries TRBV7-3 and TRBJ2-5, with D possibly TRBD2 on 6 matching bases. There are 13 residues in the CDR3. V lost 4 bases, J lost 11 bases, and 17 bases lay in between. Germline CDR1 is SGHTA and CDR2 is FQGTGA. CDR3 amino acids: CASSSGGAEEQYF. CDR3 bases: TGTGCCAGCAGCTCCGGAGGGGCGGAGGAGCAGTACTTC.

With regard to this clonotype: One junction end does not reproduce the germline sequence, and a read error may be involved. CDR3 sequence: CASSISGANVLTF. In DNA, the CDR3 is TGTGCCAGCAGTATATCTGGGGCCAACGTCCTGACTTTC. V gene TRBV27 combines with J gene TRBJ2-6; D is ambiguous. This CDR3 contains 13 residues. CDR1 and CDR2 (germline): MNHEY, SMNVEV (reference sequence).

This clonotype has just a few counts. This rearrangement joins TRBV4-3 to TRBJ2-7; D gene unclear. Germline V lookup: CDR1 LGHNA, CDR2 YSLEER. V shed 5 bases and J shed 3 bases, with 11 bases lying between them. There are 13 residues in the CDR3. The CDR3 protein is CASSAGLHYEQYF. The CDR3 nucleotides are TGCGCCAGCAGCGCCGGGCTACACTACGAGCAGTACTTC.

The gene calls are TRBV20-1 and TRBJ2-5, with TRBD2 matching over 9 bases. Losses at the gene ends were 6 bases for V and 6 bases for J; bases not matched to a gene: 14. The CDR3 contains 15 residues. Germline V gene lookup returns CDR1 DFQATT and CDR2 SNEGSKA (reference sequence). CDR3 DNA: TGCAGTGCCACTAAGTTGGCGGGGGGGCTGAAGACCCAGTACTTC. Translated, it gives CSATKLAGGLKTQYF.

This clonotype turned up a few times. One end of the junction fails to match germline, which may point to a read error. This rearrangement joins TRBV5-1 to TRBJ2-7; tentatively, D is TRBD1 (6 bases). The CDR3 extends over 12 amino acids. Germline V CDR1 and CDR2: SGHRS, YFSETQ. In DNA form, the CDR3 reads TGCGCCGGCAGCCCAGGGGCCTACGAGCAGTACTTC. Amino acids: CAGSPGAYEQYF.

This clonotype appeared a few times. As DNA, the CDR3 is TGTGCCAGCAGTTTTCGGGGGCAAACTAATGAAAAACTGTTTTTT. It specifies CASSFRGQTNEKLFF. V gene TRBV27 combines with J gene TRBJ1-4, with D tentatively TRBD1 (6 bases). The CDR3 spans 15 residues. CDR1 and CDR2 (germline): MNHEY, SMNVEV (reference sequence). Trimming shortened V by 3 bases and J by 1 base, and 9 bases separated the two germline ends.

The chain has TRBV7-2 and TRBJ2-5, with 11 bases identical to TRBD2. TRBJ2-7 explains the end of the DNA better; the J call may be wrong. The CDR3 loop spans 17 amino acids. Germline V gene sequence: CDR1 SGHTA, CDR2 FQGNSA. CDR3 bases: TGTGCCAGCAGCTTATCAAAGACTAGCGGGACCATCTACGAGCAGTACTTC. Translated: CASSLSKTSGTIYEQYF.

This clonotype appeared a few times. J is TRBJ2-7 and V is TRBV29-1, with a possible D match to TRBD2 (6 bases). In germline, CDR1 is SQVTM, CDR2 ANQGSEA. Between the trimmed V and J ends, which lost 0 bases and 0 bases, there was a span of 12 bases. This CDR3 contains 15 residues. The CDR3 sequence is CSVEERDVSSYEQYF. In nucleotides, the CDR3 is TGCAGCGTTGAAGAGCGGGACGTTAGCTCCTACGAGCAGTACTTC.

The chain couples TRBV11-2 to TRBJ1-2; 8 bases fit TRBD1. J lost 6 bases, V lost 4 bases, and 16 bases had no gene match. The CDR3 spans 17 residues. Germline V gives CDR1 SGHAT, CDR2 FQNNGV. The CDR3 region is CASSSAQGADKWNGYTF. CDR3 DNA: TGTGCCAGCAGCTCCGCCCAGGGGGCAGATAAGTGGAATGGCTACACCTTC.

CDR3 bases: TGTGCCAGCAGCTTAGGTGGGAGCGGGAACACTGAAGCTTTCTTT. This sequence encodes CASSLGGSGNTEAFF. The chain uses TRBV7-3 and TRBJ1-1, with D unclear. The germline CDR1 and CDR2 sequences are SGHTA and FQGTGA. The CDR3 totals 15 residues. Trimming took 2 bases from V and 1 from J, leaving 11 bases between them.

CDR3 nucleotides: TGCAGTGCTAGAGATATGATGGCGGAGAATGAGCAGTTCTTC. It yields the protein CSARDMMAENEQFF. The V and J genes are TRBV20-1 and TRBJ2-5, with D unresolved. The DNA end lines up better with TRBJ2-1; the J call may be wrong. The V gene's germline CDR1 is DFQATT and CDR2 SNEGSKA (reference sequence). This CDR3 has 14 residues.

V is TRBV7-2 and J is TRBJ2-5; possibly TRBD1 or TRBD2 for D (6 bases each). V was pared by 8 bases and J by 4 bases, with 14 bases between. CDR3 size: 13 residues. CDR1 and CDR2 from the germline V gene are SGHTA and FQGNSA. The CDR3 spells CASRPGGAETQYF. The CDR3 DNA follows: TGTGCCAGCCGGCCCGGGGGCGCAGAGACCCAGTACTTC.